The T cell receptor beta chain described here comes from a study of blood T cell repertoires in COVID-19. As for the study in general: From the United States, Italy and Spain came samples of acute and convalescent COVID-19. The cDNA or gDNA used as material had been derived from T cells, B-cell-depleted T cells, or PBMCs.

CDR3 length: 15 residues. From germline, CDR1 is SEHNR and CDR2 FQNEAQ (reference sequence). J was trimmed by 8 bases and V by 4 bases; bases with no gene match: 12. In the source study's methods: Using reference gene primer amplification, nucleated cell counts were estimated. Some clones are missing from TCRdb's copy, which holds only in-frame ones; the method was immunoSEQ multiplex PCR. That table is the source of V, J and clone size, and D and trimming were worked out from the DNA. There are a few hundred thousand clones in the sample; roughly four fifths occur only once, and around 4.1% lies in the top ten. Participant age was about 18 to 89 years, and participants resided in approximately 24 US areas.

Material for sequencing was PBMCs or T cells enriched from blood (not recorded which). The sequence was obtained from a man aged 25-40 years with acute COVID-19. The chain employs TRBV7-9 and TRBJ1-2; 8 bases line up with TRBD1. In DNA form, the CDR3 reads TGTGCCAGCAGCTCGACAGGGGACAAGTGGAGGGGCTACACCTTC. It encodes CASSSTGDKWRGYTF.